The 15 T cell receptor beta chains reported below all come from one sample, sequenced in a study of Ad26.COV2.S vaccination and SARS-CoV-2 variants. The repertoire was sequenced with immunoSEQ multiplex PCR; TCRdb's copy has only in-frame clones and lacks some. The sample lists about 180,000 clones; around 88% were seen once. The specimen comprised peripheral blood, sampled after recovery from COVID-19. The source is a human donor who had recovered from COVID-19.

The chain has TRBV15 and TRBJ1-2, with TRBD1 matching 10 bases. V was pared by 5 bases and J by 5 bases, with 8 bases of the junction left unmatched. Germline assignment: CDR1 LNHNV and CDR2 YYDKDF (reference sequence). The CDR3 length is 15 residues. The CDR3 DNA follows: TGTGCCACCAGCCCTAACCCGGGACAGGGGTATGGCTACACCTTC. Encoded protein: CATSPNPGQGYGYTF.

The chain recombines TRBV21-1 with TRBJ1-1; no check of the table's D call, TRBD1, against the DNA was made. TRBV21-1 represents a pseudogene. The CDR3 is 14 residues long. DNA for the CDR3: TGTGCCAGCAGCACCTGGGCCTTCCTCTATGAAGCTTTCTTT. Its translation: CASSTWAFLYEAFF.

The chain recombines TRBV9 with TRBJ2-1; maybe TRBD1 (5 bases). Germline V lookup: CDR1 SGDLS, CDR2 YYNGEE. The CDR3 extends over 14 amino acids. V lost 4 bases to trimming and J lost 8 bases, with 16 bases between them. The CDR3 DNA sequence: TGTGCCAGCAGCCCGAGAGCAGGGTCCCATGAGCAGTTCTTC. Residues: CASSPRAGSHEQFF.

For the CDR3, the DNA is TGTGCCAGTAGTATATTCGGACAAGTCACAGATACGCAGTATTTT. Protein product: CASSIFGQVTDTQYF. The chain couples TRBV19 to TRBJ2-3; maybe TRBD1 (5 bases). The V end lost 2 bases, the J end lost 2 bases, and 11 bases lay between the germline ends. Germline loops: CDR1 LNHDA, CDR2 SQIVND (reference sequence). This CDR3 is built from 15 residues.

The rearrangement uses TRBV9 and TRBJ2-1; perhaps D is TRBD1 or TRBD2 (6 bases each). CDR1 and CDR2 (germline): SGDLS, YYNGEE. The CDR3 contains 15 residues. Trimming left V 5 bases short and J 0 bases short, with 12 bases between. In DNA, the CDR3 is TGTGCCAGCAGTCGAGGGGGGAGCTCCTACAATGAGCAGTTCTTC. Translating gives CASSRGGSSYNEQFF.

This chain links TRBV10-3 with TRBJ2-1; 7 nucleotides line up with TRBD2. Germline CDR1 and CDR2: ENHRY and SYGVKD. This CDR3 is built from 15 residues. With 5 bases clipped from V and 1 base from J, the junction kept 5 bases outside the gene matches. The CDR3 bases are TGTGCCATCAGTACCCTAGCGGTTTCCTACAATGAGCAGTTCTTC. Translated: CAISTLAVSYNEQFF.

A single count supports this clone. This chain connects TRBV9 to TRBJ2-5, with 9 bases lining up with TRBD2. Per germline, CDR1 SGDLS and CDR2 YYNGEE. V shed 4 bases, J shed 3 bases, and the junction held 7 bases outside the gene matches. The CDR3 sequence is 15 residues long. The chain's CDR3 is CASSPSGRLKETQYF. The CDR3 DNA is TGTGCCAGCAGCCCAAGCGGGAGGCTTAAAGAGACCCAGTACTTC. Based on the CDR3 plus reference TRBV9 and TRBJ2-5, the full variable domain is DSGVTQTPKHLITATGQRVTLRCSPRSGDLSVYWYQQSLDQGLQFLIQYYNGEERAKGNILERFSAQQFPDLHSELNLSSLELGDSALYFCASSPSGRLKETQYFGPGTRLLVL.

The CDR3 here is CSASVGVEETQYF. As DNA, the CDR3 is TGCAGTGCTAGTGTGGGGGTCGAAGAGACCCAGTACTTC. V is TRBV20-1 and J is TRBJ2-5; D is tentatively TRBD1 or TRBD2 (5 bases each). The V end was cut by 3 bases, the J end by 3 bases, with 11 bases between. The CDR3 spans 13 residues. Germline CDR1 reads DFQATT; CDR2 reads SNEGSKA (reference sequence).

The J gene is TRBJ2-5, the V gene TRBV28; D ambiguous. This CDR3 is 10 amino acids long. Germline V lookup: CDR1 MDHEN, CDR2 SYDVKM. V lost 3 bases, J lost 5 bases, and 1 base lay in between. The CDR3 reads CASSFETQYF. The CDR3 nucleotides read TGTGCCAGCAGTTTTGAGACCCAGTACTTC.

This chain links TRBV7-8 with TRBJ1-3; perhaps TRBD1 as D (5 bases). The CDR3 runs 16 residues. V was pared by 5 bases and J by 0 bases, with 14 bases between. Germline V gene sequence: CDR1 SGHVS, CDR2 FQNEAQ. The CDR3 DNA reads TGTGCCAGCAGCCCACTAACAGGCGTCTCTGGAAACACCATATATTTT. Its translation is CASSPLTGVSGNTIYF.

The genes are TRBV27 and TRBJ2-1; 10 bases are shared with TRBD2. With 6 bases clipped from V and 9 bases from J, the junction kept 8 bases outside the gene matches. Per germline, CDR1 MNHEY and CDR2 SMNVEV (reference sequence). The CDR3 loop spans 14 amino acids. The CDR3 nucleotides are TGTGCCAGCAGCGGGAGAGCGGGGGGGGGTGAGCAGTTCTTC. Residues: CASSGRAGGGEQFF.

The rearrangement links TRBV4-1 to TRBJ2-7; 7 nucleotides match TRBD2. The V and J ends lost 3 bases and 6 bases, in that order; junction bases with no gene match: 8. Germline lookup yields CDR1 MGHRA and CDR2 YSYEKL. The CDR3 contains 14 residues. For the CDR3, the DNA is TGCGCCAGCAGCCACACCGGACTAGTCCGCGAGCAGTACTTC. Translation: CASSHTGLVREQYF.

This sequence joins TRBV25-1 and TRBJ1-1, with a possible D match to TRBD1 (5 bases). The CDR3 has 15 residues. Trimming stripped 2 bases from V and 1 base from J, with 11 bases between. The germline CDR1 and CDR2 sequences are MGHDK and SYGVNS. The CDR3 DNA follows: TGTGCCAGCAGTGAAGGTCCGGACACGAACACTGAAGCTTTCTTT. Its protein product is CASSEGPDTNTEAFF.

The CDR3 region has the DNA TGTGCCAGCAGCCAAGGTACAGGGCCCTTCTACGAGCAGTACTTC. As protein: CASSQGTGPFYEQYF. The rearrangement links TRBV4-2 to TRBJ2-7; tentative D call: TRBD1 (6 bases). V was trimmed by 1 base and J by 3 bases, leaving 13 bases between them. Per germline, CDR1 LGHNA and CDR2 YNFKEQ. The CDR3 extends over 15 amino acids.

The genes are TRBV21-1 and TRBJ2-7; no check of the table's D call, TRBD1, against the DNA was made. TRBV21-1 is listed as a pseudogene. This CDR3 comprises 13 residues. CDR3 coding DNA: TGTGCCAGCAGCAAGGGGCACTGCTACGAGCAGTACTTC. Residues: CASSKGHCYEQYF.